The TCR beta chain under discussion was sequenced for a study of somatic mutations in cytotoxic T cells in rheumatoid arthritis. As handled by the study authors: Rarely, patient CD8+ clones larger than 1% corresponded to published virus-specific TCRB sequences. Measured with immunoSEQ multiplex PCR; TCRdb has only the in-frame clones, and not every one. V and J calls and clone size are copied from that table; D and trimming were computed from the DNA. The data contain 25,000 to 35,000 clones, 70% to 90% of them singletons. The V gene end was trimmed by 4 bases and the J gene end by 0 bases; junction bases not matched to a gene: 5. Looked up from germline, CDR1 is SGDLS and CDR2 is YYNGEE. The CDR3 spans 16 residues. This clone has only one observation.

This receptor was obtained from an adult with rheumatoid arthritis. The sequencing input was CD8+ T cells sorted from blood. J is TRBJ2-3 and V is TRBV9; TRBD2 matches at 10 bases. The chain's CDR3 is CASSLAGVQSTDTQYF. CDR3 DNA sequence: TGTGCCAGCAGCCTAGCGGGAGTACAGAGCACAGATACGCAGTATTTT.